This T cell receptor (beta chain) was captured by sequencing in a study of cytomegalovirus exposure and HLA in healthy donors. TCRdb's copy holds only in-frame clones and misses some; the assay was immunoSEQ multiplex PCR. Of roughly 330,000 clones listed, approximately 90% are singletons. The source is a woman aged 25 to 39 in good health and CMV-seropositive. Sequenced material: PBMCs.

Here the CDR3 reads CASSGTGPNQPQHF. The DNA of the CDR3 is TGCGCCAGCAGCGGGACAGGCCCTAATCAGCCCCAGCATTTT. The chain combines TRBV10-1 with TRBJ1-5; 8 bases fit TRBD1. Unmatched junction bases numbered 5, after V lost 6 bases and J lost 4 bases. Germline CDR1 reads WNHNN; CDR2 reads SYGVQD (reference sequence). This CDR3 has 14 amino acids.